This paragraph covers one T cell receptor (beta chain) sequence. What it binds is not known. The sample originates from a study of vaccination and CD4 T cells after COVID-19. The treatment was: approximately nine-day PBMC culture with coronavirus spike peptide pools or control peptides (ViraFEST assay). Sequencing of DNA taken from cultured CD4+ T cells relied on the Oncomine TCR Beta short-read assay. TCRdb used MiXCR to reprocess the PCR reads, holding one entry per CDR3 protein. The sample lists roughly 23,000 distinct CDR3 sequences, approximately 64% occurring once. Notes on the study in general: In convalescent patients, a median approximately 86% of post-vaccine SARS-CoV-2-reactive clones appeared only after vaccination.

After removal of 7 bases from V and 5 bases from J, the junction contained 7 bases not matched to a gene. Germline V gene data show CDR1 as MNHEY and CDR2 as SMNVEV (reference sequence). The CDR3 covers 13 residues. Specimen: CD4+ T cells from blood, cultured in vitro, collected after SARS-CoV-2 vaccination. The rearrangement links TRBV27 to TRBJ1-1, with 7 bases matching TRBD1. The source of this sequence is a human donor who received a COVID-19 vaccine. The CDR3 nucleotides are TGTGCCAGCATTGAGACAGGGAGGACTGAAGCTTTCTTT. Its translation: CASIETGRTEAFF.